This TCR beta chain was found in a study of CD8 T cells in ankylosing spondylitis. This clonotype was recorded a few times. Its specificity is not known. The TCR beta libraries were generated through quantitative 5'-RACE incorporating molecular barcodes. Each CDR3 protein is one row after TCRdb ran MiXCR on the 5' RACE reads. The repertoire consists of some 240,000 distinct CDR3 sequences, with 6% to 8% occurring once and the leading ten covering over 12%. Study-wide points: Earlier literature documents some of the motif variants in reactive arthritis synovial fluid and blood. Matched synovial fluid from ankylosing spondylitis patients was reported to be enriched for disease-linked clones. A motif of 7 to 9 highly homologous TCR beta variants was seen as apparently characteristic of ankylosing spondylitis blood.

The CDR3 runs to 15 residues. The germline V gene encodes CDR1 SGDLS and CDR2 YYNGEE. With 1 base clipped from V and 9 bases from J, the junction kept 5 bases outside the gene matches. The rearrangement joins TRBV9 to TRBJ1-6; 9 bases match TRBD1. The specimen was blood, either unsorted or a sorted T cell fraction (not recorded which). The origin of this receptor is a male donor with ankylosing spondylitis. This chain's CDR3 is CASSVSGTGSSPLHF. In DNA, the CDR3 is TGTGCCAGCAGCGTATCCGGGACAGGGAGTTCACCCCTCCACTTT. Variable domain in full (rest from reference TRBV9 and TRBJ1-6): DSGVTQTPKHLITATGQRVTLRCSPRSGDLSVYWYQQSLDQGLQFLIQYYNGEERAKGNILERFSAQQFPDLHSELNLSSLELGDSALYFCASSVSGTGSSPLHFGNGTRLTVT.